These 17 T cell receptor beta chains share one sample of origin, sequenced in a study of T cells in Graves' hyperthyroidism and ophthalmopathy. The investigators amplified TCR beta CDR3 regions from RNA transcripts. The primer set for the first-round RT-PCR of the TCR CDR3 was HTBI. TCRdb reprocessed the multiplex PCR reads via MiXCR and lists one record per CDR3 protein. The table shows 500,000 to 650,000 distinct CDR3 sequences, with 17% occurring only once. Sequencing was done on a sample of blood. The receptors originated from a woman aged 18-35 years with Graves' ophthalmopathy.

As regards this clonotype: A much more abundant neighbour one base away suggests this may be a read error. CDR3 sequence: CASSFTTGDGHTF. The CDR3, as DNA: TGTGCCAGCAGCTTTACCACAGGGGATGGCCACACCTTC. The V gene is TRBV12-3 or TRBV12-4, the J gene TRBJ1-2, with 7 bases aligning to TRBD1. This CDR3 comprises 13 residues.

This clonotype was found many times. The chain has TRBV28 and TRBJ2-5; 8 bases match TRBD2. This CDR3 comprises 18 residues. J gave up 2 bases and V 2 bases, and 13 bases lay outside the gene matches. Germline CDR1 MDHEN, CDR2 SYDVKM. The CDR3 DNA is TGTGCCAGCAGTTTAATATTCAGAGGACTAGCCGAACAAGAGACCCAGTACTTC. As protein: CASSLIFRGLAEQETQYF.

The genes are TRBV4-1 and TRBJ2-1; the match to TRBD2 covers 7 bases. The CDR3 has 17 amino acids. Germline V gene data show CDR1 as MGHRA and CDR2 as YSYEKL. After removal of 0 bases from V and 0 bases from J, the junction contained 5 bases not matched to a gene. CDR3 bases: TGCGCCAGCAGCCAAGAGCCTAGCGGAAGCTCCTACAATGAGCAGTTCTTC. It specifies CASSQEPSGSSYNEQFF.

This clonotype was counted only a few times. The genes are TRBV6-1 and TRBJ2-3; D unresolved. Germline V gene lookup returns CDR1 MNHNS and CDR2 SASEGT. Trimming left V 8 bases short and J 3 bases short, with 12 bases between. The CDR3 extends over 13 amino acids. The CDR3 is CASEEVETDTQYF. In DNA form, the CDR3 reads TGTGCCAGCGAAGAGGTGGAGACAGATACGCAGTATTTT.

This clonotype was counted ten times or more. This chain connects TRBV20-1 to TRBJ1-2; maybe TRBD1 (5 bases). Trimming pared 6 bases from V and 6 bases from J, leaving 17 bases between. CDR3 length: 13 residues. In germline, CDR1 is DFQATT, CDR2 SNEGSKA (reference sequence). The CDR3 loop is CSAQSGGRDGYTF. Here the CDR3 DNA reads TGCAGTGCGCAGAGTGGGGGGAGGGATGGCTACACCTTC.

This clonotype occurred many times. The chain couples TRBV11-2 to TRBJ2-1, with TRBD2 matching 11 bases. The length of the CDR3 is 17 residues. V lost 3 bases, J lost 2 bases, and 6 bases stayed unmatched. Germline V gene lookup returns CDR1 SGHAT and CDR2 FQNNGV. The CDR3 DNA reads as TGTGCCAGCAGCTTGGGTTTAGCGGGAGGGCCCTACAATGAGCAGTTCTTC. Translation: CASSLGLAGGPYNEQFF.

This clonotype was detected ten times or more. The chain uses TRBV12-3 or TRBV12-4 and TRBJ2-2, with D perhaps TRBD2 (5 bases). CDR3 length: 17 residues. V was shortened by 3 bases and J by 0 bases, with 14 bases between the two germline ends. CDR3 nucleotides: TGTGCCAGCAGTTTTCCGCTAGCCTTATCGAACACCGGGGAGCTGTTTTTT. This translates into CASSFPLALSNTGELFF.

In regard to this clonotype: The CDR3 does not end in the conserved phenylalanine or tryptophan, so this is likely a read error. V is TRBV30 and J is TRBJ2-7; 7 bases line up with TRBD2. Per the germline V gene, CDR1 is GTSNPN and CDR2 is SVGIG (reference sequence). The CDR3 is made up of 14 amino acids. Unmatched junction bases numbered 10, after V lost 3 bases and J lost 5 bases. CDR3: CAWRDVGSGNEQYS. The CDR3 region has the DNA TGTGCCTGGAGGGACGTCGGCAGCGGGAACGAGCAGTACTCC.

This clonotype was recorded at least ten times. CDR3 residues: CASSYGAGTGREKLFF. DNA for the CDR3: TGTGCCAGCAGCTACGGGGCCGGGACAGGGAGGGAAAAACTGTTTTTT. The rearrangement links TRBV7-8 to TRBJ1-4; 9 positions match TRBD1. Trimming removed 4 bases from V and 8 bases from J; junction bases left unmatched: 11. This CDR3 is 16 amino acids long. Germline V gene lookup returns CDR1 SGHVS and CDR2 FQNEAQ.

The chain joins TRBV29-1 to TRBJ1-3; D is unresolved. V lost 2 bases, J lost 4 bases, and 15 bases lay in between. The CDR3 has 15 residues. The germline V gene has CDR1 SQVTM and CDR2 ANQGSEA. CDR3 sequence (DNA): TGCAGCGTTGAAATCGCCTTAGAGGTGGGAAACACCATATATTTT. Its translation is CSVEIALEVGNTIYF.

The chain is built from TRBV12-3 or TRBV12-4 and TRBJ2-1, with D perhaps given as TRBD1 or TRBD2 (5 bases each). The CDR3 spans 13 residues. Trimming took 3 bases from V and 8 from J, leaving 11 bases between them. In nucleotides, the CDR3 is TGTGCCAGCAGTTTTATTCGGGGCCATGAGCAGTTCTTC. It is translated as CASSFIRGHEQFF.

The table lists this clonotype with many counts. The V call is TRBV6-2 or TRBV6-3, the J call TRBJ1-1; D not resolved. This CDR3 has 14 residues. V shed 2 bases and J shed 3 bases, with 10 bases lying between them. The V gene's germline CDR1 is MNHEY and CDR2 SVGEGT. CDR3 region: CASSYPSGDTEAFF. CDR3 sequence (DNA): TGTGCCAGCAGTTACCCGTCAGGAGACACTGAAGCTTTCTTT.

This clonotype was seen repeatedly, ten times or more. The chain has TRBV28 and TRBJ2-5; D gene uncertain. Germline-derived CDR1 and CDR2 are MDHEN and SYDVKM. The CDR3 covers 16 residues. The V end was cut by 3 bases, the J end by 0 bases, with 14 bases between. The CDR3 protein is CASSLKLYMYQETQYF. The CDR3 DNA reads as TGTGCCAGCAGTTTGAAGTTGTATATGTACCAAGAGACCCAGTACTTC.

This clonotype was picked up many times. The chain links TRBV28 to TRBJ1-6, with unresolved D. V dropped 2 bases and J dropped 10 bases, with 15 bases sitting between them. Germline assignment: CDR1 MDHEN and CDR2 SYDVKM. This CDR3 spans 15 amino acids. CDR3 amino acids: CASSLRGPTRSPLHF. The CDR3 bases are TGTGCCAGCAGTTTACGGGGTCCGACTCGCTCACCCCTCCACTTT.

This clonotype was recorded at least ten times. V usage is TRBV4-1 and J usage is TRBJ2-1; TRBD2 aligns across 12 bases. CDR1 MGHRA and CDR2 YSYEKL come from the germline V gene. The CDR3 covers 14 residues. V trimming: 4 bases; J trimming: 7 bases; junction bases outside the gene matches: 2. As DNA, the CDR3 is TGCGCCAGCAGCCCTGGACTAGCGGGAAATGAGCAGTTCTTC. Translation gives CASSPGLAGNEQFF.

This clonotype was counted a few times. V and J are TRBV15 and TRBJ1-1; D ambiguous. V was shortened by 4 bases and J by 7 bases, with 13 bases between the two germline ends. This CDR3 contains 13 residues. CDR1 and CDR2 (germline): LNHNV, YYDKDF (reference sequence). The CDR3 DNA reads as TGTGCCACCAGCACCCACCCCGGAGATGAAGCTTTCTTT. Residues: CATSTHPGDEAFF.

At least ten counts were recorded for this clonotype. The chain couples TRBV24-1 to TRBJ2-7; D unclear. The CDR3 covers 13 residues. Germline-derived CDR1 and CDR2 are KGHDR and SFDVKD. V lost 4 bases and J lost 2, with 8 bases in between. CDR3 loop: CATSDPEAYEQYF. CDR3 bases: TGTGCCACCAGTGACCCCGAAGCCTACGAGCAGTACTTC.